The clone carrying this TCR beta chain was seen only once. Authors' analysis steps: By means of reference gene primer amplification, nucleated cell counts were estimated. Some clones are missing from TCRdb's copy, which holds only in-frame ones; the method was immunoSEQ multiplex PCR. V, J and clone size were drawn from that table, and D and trimming were deduced from the DNA. The data show approximately 90,000 clones, with around nine tenths seen just once and 1.7% held by the top ten. These data originate in a study of blood T cell repertoires in COVID-19. Study overall: Sites in the United States, Italy and Spain provided acute and convalescent COVID-19 samples. The cDNA or gDNA used as material had been derived from T cells, B-cell-depleted T cells, or PBMCs.

This CDR3 spans 12 amino acids. Per germline, CDR1 MNHEY and CDR2 SVGAGI. The V and J ends lost 8 bases and 1 base respectively, with 9 bases between them. Sequencing was performed on peripheral blood. This sequence originates from a man aged 55-75 years with acute or convalescent COVID-19. The chain uses TRBV6-5 and TRBJ2-7; the D is unclear. The CDR3 spells CASARQSYEQYV. DNA for the CDR3: TGTGCCAGCGCTAGGCAATCCTACGAGCAGTACGTC.